This T cell receptor beta chain was observed in a study of T cell responses to AZD1222 COVID-19 vaccine. Study-level points and caveats: Just a handful of people given AZD1222 tested seropositive at baseline. After two AZD1222 doses, spike-specific TCR breadth and depth rose versus day 0. Vaccine-related CD4 TCRs covered spike, predominating at 160-218 and 743-854. Nearly half of spike-specific TCRs reportedly target variant regions that are unmutated in the B.1.351 and B.1.1.7 variants.

The CDR3 has 14 residues. Trimming took 7 bases from V and 4 from J; bases not matched to a gene: 7. Germline V gives CDR1 MDHEN, CDR2 SYDVKM. This clone was seen a few times. The antigen remains undetermined. Using immunoSEQ multiplex PCR, the repertoire was profiled, and TCRdb retains in-frame clones only, with some absent. Among some 99,000 clones listed, about 88% were seen once. The origin of this receptor is an adult who received the AZD1222 COVID-19 vaccine. The source material was peripheral blood, sampled 28 days after the second AZD1222 dose. V usage is TRBV28 and J usage is TRBJ2-7, with 10 bases that match TRBD2. This CDR3 is CASTAGGKTYEQYF. The CDR3 DNA follows: TGTGCCAGCACAGCGGGAGGGAAGACTTACGAGCAGTACTTC. Filled out from reference TRBV28 and TRBJ2-7, the complete variable domain reads DVKVTQSSRYLVKRTGEKVFLECVQDMDHENMFWYRQDPGLGLRLIYFSYDVKMKEKGDIPEGYSVSREKKERFSLILESASTNQTSMYLCASTAGGKTYEQYFGPGTRLTVT.